This TCR beta chain was retrieved from a study of blood T cell repertoires in COVID-19 (TCRdb year 2020). General notes on the study: Samples covering the acute and convalescent phases of COVID-19 were provided by collaborators in the United States, Italy and Spain. The material from the prospective study consisted of cDNA or gDNA derived from T cells, B-cell-depleted T cells, or PBMCs. Subjects who had been exposed to COVID-19, were actively infected with it, or had recovered from it provided the deeply sampled blood TCRbeta repertoires that made up the dataset. The repertoires were released in a freely available public database meant as a resource for research on the immune response to SARS-CoV-2. Samples came from the ongoing ImmuneRACE study (first 160 participants) plus 1,254 subjects from 6 global collaborators. A de-identified subject ID, COVID-19 status, age in years and sex were almost always included in the sample metadata. Where available, HLA class I and class II types were obtained from metadata supplied by the sample provider rather than from assay-based typing. On the study overall, not on this receptor specifically: The amount of clinical and demographic metadata varied by source and participant and was provided uncurated.

From the cysteine up to the phenylalanine, the CDR3 has a length of 12 residues. Of the read, only the CDR3 DNA is kept; its 36 bases are in frame from base 1. The junction shows trimming of 4 bases on V and 10 bases on J, and the gene matches do not reach 7 bases of it. The germline V gene supplies CDR1 SGHRS and CDR2 YFSETQ. Participants in the prospective study were aged about 18 to 95 years, lived in 20 to 30 United States geographic areas, and enrolled through a virtual design. Cohort assignment in the prospective study relied on participant-reported clinical history from a screening survey and a study questionnaire. ImmuneRACE Cohort 3 recovered participants were defined by two consecutive negative NP/OP PCR tests, healthcare professional clearance, or symptom resolution. Mobile phlebotomists in the prospective study collected whole blood, serum and a nasopharyngeal or oropharyngeal swab from every participant. Prospective study participants could optionally give additional blood draws and questionnaires over a 2-month period. Before DNA extraction, blood samples from the prospective study were shipped at room temperature or frozen.

As to this clone: The clone's antigen remains unknown. One base away there is no much larger clone; base qualities are not given.

TCRbeta CDR3 regions were amplified from genomic DNA using the immunoSEQ Assay, a bias-controlled multiplex PCR. In the authors' own workflow: Nucleated cell counts per sample were estimated from amplification of reference gene primers within the assay. Sequence reads were collapsed and filtered to measure the absolute abundance of every unique TCRbeta CDR3 rearrangement. For each sample, productive Simpson clonality was calculated as the square root of Simpson's diversity index across productive rearrangements. Here the immuneACCESS table is served through TCRdb, limited to in-frame sequences with V and J called. Missing clones are a known gap in these copies; in checked studies unresolved V genes cover under half, and the rest lacks a known reason. That table gives V, J and clone size, and the DNA gave D and trimming. The sample table shows around 150,000 clones, and roughly 87% are seen once. The ten largest clonotypes hold around 10% of the sample.

The source material was PBMCs or T cells enriched from blood (not recorded which). The receptor's source is a man aged 45-65 years who had recovered from COVID-19. The V and J genes are TRBV5-1 and TRBJ1-1; 7 central nucleotides agree with TRBD1. The CDR3 region reads CASSTGQERAFF. At the DNA level, the sequence is TGCGCCAGCAGCACCGGACAGGAAAGAGCTTTCTTT.